The clone carrying this T cell receptor (beta chain) has a single count. Its specificity is not known. Data came from immunoSEQ multiplex PCR; TCRdb stores just in-frame clones and leaves some out. The profile shows fewer than 200,000 clones, 85% to 95% of them singletons. This specimen belongs to a study of T cell responses to AZD1222 COVID-19 vaccine. Across the study: Recipients boosted at about 4 weeks or about 12 weeks are pooled. Study observations and caveats: Baseline seropositives among AZD1222 recipients totaled only 5 to 7. A mostly white British donor set with more females was recruited, and clonal diversity was possibly underestimated.

The source is an adult in good health. The sequencing used peripheral blood, collected on day 0 of AZD1222 vaccination.

The CDR3 DNA follows: TGTGCCAGCAGCCAAGATCGTGGGGTCCGAAGCTCCTACGAGCAGTACTTC. It yields the protein CASSQDRGVRSSYEQYF. The chain joins TRBV3-1 (or the pseudogene TRBV3-2) to TRBJ2-7, with no clear D. The CDR3 length is 17 residues. Between the trimmed V and J ends, which lost 0 bases and 0 bases, there was a span of 15 bases. Germline V CDR1 and CDR2: LGHDT, YNNKEL (reference sequence).